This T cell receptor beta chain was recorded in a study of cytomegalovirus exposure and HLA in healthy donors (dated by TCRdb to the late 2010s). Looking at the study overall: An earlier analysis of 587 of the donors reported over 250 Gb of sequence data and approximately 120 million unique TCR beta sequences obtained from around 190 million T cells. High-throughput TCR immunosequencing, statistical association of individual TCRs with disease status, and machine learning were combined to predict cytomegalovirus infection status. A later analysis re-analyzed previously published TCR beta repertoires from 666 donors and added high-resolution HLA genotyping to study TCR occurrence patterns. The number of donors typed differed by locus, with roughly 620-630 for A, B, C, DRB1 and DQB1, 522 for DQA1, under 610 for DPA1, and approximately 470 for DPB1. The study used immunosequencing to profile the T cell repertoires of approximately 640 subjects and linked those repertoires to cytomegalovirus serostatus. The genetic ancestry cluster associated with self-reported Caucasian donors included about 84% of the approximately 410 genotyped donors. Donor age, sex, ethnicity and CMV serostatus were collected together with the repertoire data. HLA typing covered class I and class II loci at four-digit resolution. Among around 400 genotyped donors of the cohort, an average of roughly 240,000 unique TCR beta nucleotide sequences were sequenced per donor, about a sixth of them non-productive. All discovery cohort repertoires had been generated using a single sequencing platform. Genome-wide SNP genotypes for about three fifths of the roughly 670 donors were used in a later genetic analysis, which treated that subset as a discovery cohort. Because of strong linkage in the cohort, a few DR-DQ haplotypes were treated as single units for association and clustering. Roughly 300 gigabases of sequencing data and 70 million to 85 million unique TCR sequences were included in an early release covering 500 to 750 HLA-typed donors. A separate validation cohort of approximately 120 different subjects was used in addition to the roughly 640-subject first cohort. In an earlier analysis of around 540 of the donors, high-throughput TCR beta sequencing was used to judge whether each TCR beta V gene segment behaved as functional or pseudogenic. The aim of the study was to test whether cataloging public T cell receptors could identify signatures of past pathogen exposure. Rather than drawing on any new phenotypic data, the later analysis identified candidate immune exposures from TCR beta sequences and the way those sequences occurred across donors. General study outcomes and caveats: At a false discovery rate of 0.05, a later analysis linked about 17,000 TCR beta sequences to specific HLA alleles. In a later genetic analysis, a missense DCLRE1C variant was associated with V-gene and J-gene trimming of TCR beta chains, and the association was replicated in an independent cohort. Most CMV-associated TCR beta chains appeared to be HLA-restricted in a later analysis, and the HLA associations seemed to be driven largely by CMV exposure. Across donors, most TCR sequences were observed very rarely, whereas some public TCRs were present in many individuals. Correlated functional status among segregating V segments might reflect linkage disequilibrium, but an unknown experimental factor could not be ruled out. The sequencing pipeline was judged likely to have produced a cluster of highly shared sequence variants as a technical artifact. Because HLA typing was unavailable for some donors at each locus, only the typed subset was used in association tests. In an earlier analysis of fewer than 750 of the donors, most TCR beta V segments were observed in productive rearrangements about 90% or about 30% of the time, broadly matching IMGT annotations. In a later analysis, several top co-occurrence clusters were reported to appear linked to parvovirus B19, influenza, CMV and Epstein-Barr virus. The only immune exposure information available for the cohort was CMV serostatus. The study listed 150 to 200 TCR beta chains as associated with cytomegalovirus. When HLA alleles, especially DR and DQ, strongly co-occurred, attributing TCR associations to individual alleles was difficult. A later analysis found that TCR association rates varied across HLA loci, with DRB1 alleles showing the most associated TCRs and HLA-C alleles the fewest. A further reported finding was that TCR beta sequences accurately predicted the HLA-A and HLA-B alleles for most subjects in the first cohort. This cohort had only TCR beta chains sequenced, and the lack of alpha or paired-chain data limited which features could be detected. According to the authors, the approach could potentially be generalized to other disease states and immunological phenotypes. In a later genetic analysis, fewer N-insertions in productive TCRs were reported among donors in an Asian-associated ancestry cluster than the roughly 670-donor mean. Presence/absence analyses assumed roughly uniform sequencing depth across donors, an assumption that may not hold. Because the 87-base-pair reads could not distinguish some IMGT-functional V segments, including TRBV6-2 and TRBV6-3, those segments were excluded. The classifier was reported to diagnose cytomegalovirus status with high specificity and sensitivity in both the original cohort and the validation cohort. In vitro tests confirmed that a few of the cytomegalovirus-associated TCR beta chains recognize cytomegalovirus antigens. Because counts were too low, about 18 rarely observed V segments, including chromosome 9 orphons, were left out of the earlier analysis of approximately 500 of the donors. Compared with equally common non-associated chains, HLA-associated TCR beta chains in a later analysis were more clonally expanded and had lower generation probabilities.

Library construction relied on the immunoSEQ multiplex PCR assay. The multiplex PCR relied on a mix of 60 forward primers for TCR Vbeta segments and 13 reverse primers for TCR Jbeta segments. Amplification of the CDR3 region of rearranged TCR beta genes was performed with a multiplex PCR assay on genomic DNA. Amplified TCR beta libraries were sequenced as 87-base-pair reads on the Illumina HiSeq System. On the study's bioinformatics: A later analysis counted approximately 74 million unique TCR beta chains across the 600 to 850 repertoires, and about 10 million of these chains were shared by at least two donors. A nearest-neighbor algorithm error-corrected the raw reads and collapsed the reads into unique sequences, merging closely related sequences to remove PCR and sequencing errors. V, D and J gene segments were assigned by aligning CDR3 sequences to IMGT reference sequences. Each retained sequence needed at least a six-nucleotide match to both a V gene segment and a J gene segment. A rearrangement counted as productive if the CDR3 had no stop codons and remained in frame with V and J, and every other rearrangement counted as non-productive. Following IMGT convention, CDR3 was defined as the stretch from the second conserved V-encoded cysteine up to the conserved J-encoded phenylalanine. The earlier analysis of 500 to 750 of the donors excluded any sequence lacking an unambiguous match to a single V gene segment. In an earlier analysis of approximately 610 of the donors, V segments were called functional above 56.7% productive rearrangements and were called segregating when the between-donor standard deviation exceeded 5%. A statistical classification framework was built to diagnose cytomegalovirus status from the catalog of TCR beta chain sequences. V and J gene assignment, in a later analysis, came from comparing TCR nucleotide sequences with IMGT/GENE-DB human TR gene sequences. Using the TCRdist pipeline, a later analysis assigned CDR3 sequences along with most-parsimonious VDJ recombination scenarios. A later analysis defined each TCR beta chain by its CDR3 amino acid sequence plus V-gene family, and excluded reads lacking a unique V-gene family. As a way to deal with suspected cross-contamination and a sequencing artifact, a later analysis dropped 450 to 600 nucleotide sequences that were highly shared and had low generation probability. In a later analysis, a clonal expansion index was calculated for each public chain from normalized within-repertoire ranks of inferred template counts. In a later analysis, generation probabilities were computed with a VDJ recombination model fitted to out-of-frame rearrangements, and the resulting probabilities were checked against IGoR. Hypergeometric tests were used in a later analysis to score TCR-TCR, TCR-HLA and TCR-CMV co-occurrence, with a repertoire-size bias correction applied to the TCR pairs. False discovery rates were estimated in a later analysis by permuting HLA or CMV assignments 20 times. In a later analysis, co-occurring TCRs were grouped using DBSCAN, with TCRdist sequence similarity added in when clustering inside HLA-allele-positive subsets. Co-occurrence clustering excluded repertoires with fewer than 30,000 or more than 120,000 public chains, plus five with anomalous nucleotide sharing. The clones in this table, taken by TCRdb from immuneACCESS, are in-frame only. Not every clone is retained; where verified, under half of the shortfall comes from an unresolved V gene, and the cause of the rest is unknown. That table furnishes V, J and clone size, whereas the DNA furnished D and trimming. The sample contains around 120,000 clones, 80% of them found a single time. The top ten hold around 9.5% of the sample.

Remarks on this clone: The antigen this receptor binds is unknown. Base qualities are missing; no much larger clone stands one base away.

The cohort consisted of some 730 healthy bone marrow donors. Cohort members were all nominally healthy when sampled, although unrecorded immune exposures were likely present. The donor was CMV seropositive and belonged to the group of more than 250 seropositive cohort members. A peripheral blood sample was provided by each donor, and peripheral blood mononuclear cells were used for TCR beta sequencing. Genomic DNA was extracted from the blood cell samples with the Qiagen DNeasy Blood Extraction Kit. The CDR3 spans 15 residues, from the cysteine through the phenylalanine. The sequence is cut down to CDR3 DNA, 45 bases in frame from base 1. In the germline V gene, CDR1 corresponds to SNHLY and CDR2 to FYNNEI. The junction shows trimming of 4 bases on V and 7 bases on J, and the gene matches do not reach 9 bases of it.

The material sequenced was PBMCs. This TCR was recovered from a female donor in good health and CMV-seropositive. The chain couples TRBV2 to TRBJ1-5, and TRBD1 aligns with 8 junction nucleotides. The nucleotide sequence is TGTGCCAGCAGTGTTGAACAGGGGGGAAGGCAGCCCCAGCATTTT. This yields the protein CASSVEQGGRQPQHF.